One and the same sample provided the 9 T cell receptor beta chains below, sequenced in a study of T cell responses to AZD1222 COVID-19 vaccine (dated by TCRdb to the early 2020s). The time point label of this sample denotes: baseline before first vaccination. To prepare the library, the immunoSEQ multiplex PCR assay was applied. Sourced from immuneACCESS, this table was stored by TCRdb with only in-frame sequences that have V and J called. A share of the clones is absent; for the studies checked, an unresolved V gene accounts for under half, and the remainder has no known explanation. The sample data list approximately 170,000 clones, and 80% to 95% of these were observed just once. About 4% of the sample is held by the ten biggest clonotypes. The specimen was peripheral blood, collected on day 0 of AZD1222 vaccination. These receptors came from an adult in good health.

The genes are TRBV5-1 and TRBJ2-1; possibly TRBD2 for D (5 bases). The CDR3 has 16 amino acids. Per the germline V gene, CDR1 is SGHRS and CDR2 is YFSETQ. The V end lost 0 bases, the J end lost 12 bases, and 22 bases lay between the germline ends. CDR3 sequence reads: CASSLEPAVEGTLQFF. The CDR3 DNA sequence: TGCGCCAGCAGCTTGGAACCCGCGGTTGAGGGAACCCTGCAGTTCTTC.

The rearrangement uses TRBV13 and TRBJ1-6; tentatively, D is TRBD1 (6 bases). This CDR3 spans 17 amino acids. In germline, CDR1 is PRHDT, CDR2 FYEKMQ (reference sequence). Between the trimmed V and J ends, which lost 5 bases and 0 bases, there was a span of 14 bases. For the CDR3, the DNA is TGTGCCAGCAGCGGGGGCAGCGAGAGCTCCTATAATTCACCCCTCCACTTT. Protein: CASSGGSESSYNSPLHF.

Here the CDR3 DNA reads TGTGCCAGCAGCCCGACAGGGAACCACTATGGCTACACCTTC. This gives the protein CASSPTGNHYGYTF. This chain links TRBV7-6 with TRBJ1-2; 7 nucleotides align to TRBD1. Trimming took 5 bases from V and 3 from J; bases not matched to a gene: 6. Germline V gene lookup returns CDR1 SGHVS and CDR2 FNYEAQ. CDR3 length equals 14 residues.

This clone is labeled as medium-sized. The gene calls are TRBV14 and TRBJ1-1; 7 nucleotides line up with TRBD1. CDR1 is SGHDN, CDR2 FVKESK, per germline. The ends lost 2 bases at V and 0 bases at J; junction bases unmatched: 9. The CDR3 length is 17 residues. The CDR3 region is CASSQLNRGYVNTEAFF. CDR3 in DNA: TGTGCCAGCAGCCAACTTAACAGGGGCTACGTGAACACTGAAGCTTTCTTT.

V gene TRBV5-1 combines with J gene TRBJ1-6; the match to TRBD1 covers 12 bases. The CDR3 runs 19 residues. Germline CDR1 reads SGHRS; CDR2 reads YFSETQ. V trimming: 4 bases; J trimming: 5 bases; junction bases outside the gene matches: 13. The CDR3 loop is CASSRKPGQGAVDNSPLHF. The CDR3 nucleotides are TGCGCCAGCAGCCGTAAGCCGGGACAGGGGGCTGTGGATAATTCACCCCTCCACTTT. The whole variable domain, remainder taken from reference TRBV5-1 and TRBJ1-6, is KAGVTQTPRYLIKTRGQQVTLSCSPISGHRSVSWYQQTPGQGLQFLFEYFSETQRNKGNFPGRFSGRQFSNSRSEMNVSTLELGDSALYLCASSRKPGQGAVDNSPLHFGNGTRLTVT.

The chain couples TRBV3-1 (or the pseudogene TRBV3-2) to TRBJ2-5; 10 positions agree with TRBD2. From germline, CDR1 is LGHDT and CDR2 YNNKEL (reference sequence). The trim removed 7 bases at V and 4 bases at J, leaving 12 bases unmatched. The CDR3 has 16 residues. Here the CDR3 DNA reads TGTGCCAGCACCCTCCAGGTCAGCGGGAGGGGAGAGACCCAGTACTTC. It yields the protein CASTLQVSGRGETQYF.

The rearrangement uses TRBV6-5 and TRBJ1-6, with D uncertain. The CDR3 contains 13 residues. The V gene lost 6 bases and the J gene lost 2 bases, with 5 bases spanning the gap. CDR1 and CDR2 (germline): MNHEY, SVGAGI. CDR3 region: CASSSPYNSPLHF. DNA of the CDR3: TGTGCCAGCAGCTCACCCTATAATTCACCCCTCCACTTT.

The chain joins TRBV3-1 (or the pseudogene TRBV3-2) to TRBJ1-6; 7 bases agree with TRBD1. J was trimmed by 7 bases and V by 5 bases; bases with no gene match: 5. The CDR3 sequence is 14 residues long. CDR1 and CDR2 from the germline V gene are LGHDT and YNNKEL (reference sequence). The CDR3 loop reads CASSFGQVNSPLHF. The CDR3 DNA follows: TGTGCCAGCAGCTTTGGACAGGTCAATTCACCCCTCCACTTT.

The chain is built from TRBV11-2 and TRBJ2-5; D is possibly TRBD1 (5 bases). Germline V lookup: CDR1 SGHAT, CDR2 FQNNGV. Trimming left V 4 bases short and J 4 bases short, with 13 bases between. The CDR3 covers 14 residues. CDR3 nucleotides: TGTGCCAGCAGCTCAACTTCAGGGTTAGAGACCCAGTACTTC. It codes for CASSSTSGLETQYF.